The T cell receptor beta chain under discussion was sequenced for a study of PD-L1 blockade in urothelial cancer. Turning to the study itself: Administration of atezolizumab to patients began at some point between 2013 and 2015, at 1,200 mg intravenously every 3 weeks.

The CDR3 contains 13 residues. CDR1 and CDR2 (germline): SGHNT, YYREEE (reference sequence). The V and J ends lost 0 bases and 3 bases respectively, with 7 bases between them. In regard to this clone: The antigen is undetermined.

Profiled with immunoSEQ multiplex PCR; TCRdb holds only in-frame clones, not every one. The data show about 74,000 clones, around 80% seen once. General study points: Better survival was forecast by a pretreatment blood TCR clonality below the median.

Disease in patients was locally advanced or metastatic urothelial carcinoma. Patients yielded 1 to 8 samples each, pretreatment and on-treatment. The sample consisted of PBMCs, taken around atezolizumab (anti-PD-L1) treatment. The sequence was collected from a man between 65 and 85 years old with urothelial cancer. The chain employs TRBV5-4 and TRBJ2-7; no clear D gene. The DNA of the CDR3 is TGTGCCAGCAGCTTGGGACGGAGCTACGAGCAGTACTTC. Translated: CASSLGRSYEQYF. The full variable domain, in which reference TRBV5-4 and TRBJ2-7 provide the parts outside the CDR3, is ETGVTQSPTHLIKTRGQQVTLRCSSQSGHNTVSWYQQALGQGPQFIFQYYREEENGRGNFPPRFSGLQFPNYSSELNVNALELDDSALYLCASSLGRSYEQYFGPGTRLTVT.